These 27 T cell receptor beta chains share one sample of origin, sequenced in a study of CD8 T cells in ankylosing spondylitis. MiXCR, applied by TCRdb to the 5' RACE reads, yields one record per CDR3 protein. The table lists about 540,000 distinct CDR3 sequences, roughly 12% of them singletons. General study results and limits: Ankylosing spondylitis blood seemed to carry a telltale TCR beta motif made of several highly homologous variants.

Antigens for these TCRs are unknown. The sample comprised blood, either unsorted or a sorted T cell fraction (not recorded which). Source of these receptors: a male donor with ankylosing spondylitis.

The chain is built from TRBV24-1 and TRBJ1-2, with a possible D match to TRBD1 (5 bases). CDR1 and CDR2 from the germline V gene are KGHDR and SFDVKD. There are 14 residues in the CDR3. The V end lost 3 bases, the J end lost 2 bases, and 9 bases lay between the germline ends. The CDR3 nucleotides are TGTGCCACCAGTGATAGGGACGGGAACTATGGCTACACCTTC. Its protein product is CATSDRDGNYGYTF.

The sample holds a few counts of this clonotype. The V and J genes are TRBV11-2 and TRBJ2-2, with 7 bases matching TRBD2. Germline lookup yields CDR1 SGHAT and CDR2 FQNNGV. This CDR3 region has 15 residues. The V and J ends lost 3 bases and 6 bases, in that order; junction bases with no gene match: 7. The CDR3 protein is CASSLVAGGPGELFF. The CDR3, as DNA: TGTGCCAGCAGCTTGGTAGCGGGCGGCCCCGGGGAGCTGTTTTTT. The variable domain in full, completed from reference TRBV11-2 and TRBJ2-2, reads EAGVAQSPRYKIIEKRQSVAFWCNPISGHATLYWYQQILGQGPKLLIQFQNNGVVDDSQLPKDRFSAERLKGVDSTLKIQPAKLEDSAVYLCASSLVAGGPGELFFGEGSRLTVL.

This clonotype was picked up many times. The J gene is TRBJ2-1, the V gene TRBV29-1; 7 nucleotides agree with TRBD1. This CDR3 comprises 14 residues. Germline V lookup: CDR1 SQVTM, CDR2 ANQGSEA. V shed 6 bases and J 4 bases; nucleotides not matched to a gene: 9. The DNA of the CDR3 is TGCAGCGTACGGACAGGAGCGTTATACAATGAGCAGTTCTTC. Translation gives CSVRTGALYNEQFF.

The rearrangement uses TRBV24-1 and TRBJ2-1; TRBD2 aligns across 8 bases. The CDR3 covers 13 residues. V lost 3 bases, J lost 12 bases, and 6 bases stayed unmatched. Germline V gives CDR1 KGHDR, CDR2 SFDVKD. The CDR3 reads CATSDKGLVPQFF. CDR3 sequence (DNA): TGTGCCACCAGTGATAAGGGACTAGTGCCGCAGTTCTTC.

This clonotype was observed a handful of times. This sequence joins TRBV20-1 and TRBJ2-3; 14 bases are a match to TRBD2. After removal of 3 bases from V and 8 bases from J, the junction contained 4 bases not matched to a gene. This CDR3 has 14 residues. Germline CDR1 DFQATT, CDR2 SNEGSKA (reference sequence). Written as DNA, the CDR3 is TGCAGTGCTAGGACTAGCGGGAGGGGCAGTACGCAGTATTTT. Translated, it gives CSARTSGRGSTQYF.

This clonotype was observed a few times. The V gene is TRBV30, the J gene TRBJ2-7; possible D gene TRBD1, 6 bases. This CDR3 contains 12 residues. Germline CDR1 reads GTSNPN; CDR2 reads SVGIG (reference sequence). V shed 1 base and J shed 9 bases, with 13 bases lying between them. In DNA form, the CDR3 reads TGTGCCTGGAGTGCCCAGGGGTGGGGGCAGTACTTC. It translates to CAWSAQGWGQYF.

This clonotype occurred many times. The J gene is TRBJ2-7, the V gene TRBV15; weak D call: TRBD2 (7 bases). Germline CDR1 reads LNHNV; CDR2 reads YYDKDF (reference sequence). Trimming left V 0 bases short and J 2 bases short, with 14 bases between. This CDR3 region has 16 residues. For the CDR3, the DNA is TGTGCCACCAGCAGAGATCGTGCGGGGGCAGCCTACGAGCAGTACTTC. Translation gives CATSRDRAGAAYEQYF. Full variable domain (outside the CDR3, taken from reference TRBV15 and TRBJ2-7): DAMVIQNPRYQVTQFGKPVTLSCSQTLNHNVMYWYQQKSSQAPKLLFHYYDKDFNNEADTPDNFQSRRPNTSFCFLDIRSPGLGDTAMYLCATSRDRAGAAYEQYFGPGTRLTVT.

Only a few counts were recorded for this clonotype. V and J are TRBV7-8 and TRBJ1-2, with unresolved D. CDR3 length: 15 amino acids. Trimming pared 5 bases from V and 3 bases from J, leaving 16 bases between. The germline gives CDR1 SGHVS, CDR2 FQNEAQ. The CDR3 bases are TGTGCCAGCAGCCCAACTACCGGTGTTGACTATGGCTACACCTTC. Amino acids: CASSPTTGVDYGYTF.

CDR3 amino acids: CASSRRLAGDEQFF. CDR3 DNA sequence: TGTGCCAGCAGCCGGCGACTAGCGGGAGATGAGCAGTTCTTC. J is TRBJ2-1 and V is TRBV7-2; 12 bases match TRBD2. J lost 8 bases, V lost 5 bases, and 4 bases had no gene match. CDR1 SGHTA and CDR2 FQGNSA come from the germline V gene. This CDR3 is built from 14 residues. Full variable domain (missing parts from reference TRBV7-2 and TRBJ2-1): GAGVSQSPSNKVTEKGKDVELRCDPISGHTALYWYRQSLGQGLEFLIYFQGNSAPDKSGLPSDRFSAERTGGSVSTLTIQRTQQEDSAVYLCASSRRLAGDEQFFGPGTRLTVL.

In this sample, this clonotype turned up a few times. The genes are TRBV11-3 and TRBJ2-5; no firm D call. CDR1 is SGHNT, CDR2 YENEEA, per germline. V lost 1 base, J lost 5 bases, and 11 bases lay in between. The CDR3 sequence is 14 residues long. The CDR3 spells CASSLAPSSETQYF. The CDR3, as DNA: TGTGCCAGCAGCTTAGCCCCCTCGAGTGAGACCCAGTACTTC. Based on the CDR3 plus reference TRBV11-3 and TRBJ2-5, the full variable domain is EAGVVQSPRYKIIEKKQPVAFWCNPISGHNTLYWYLQNLGQGPELLIRYENEEAVDDSQLPKDRFSAERLKGVDSTLKIQPAELGDSAVYLCASSLAPSSETQYFGPGTRLLVL.

The chain couples TRBV15 to TRBJ2-1, with no clear D. The CDR3 is 16 residues long. V gave up 2 bases and J gave up 0 bases, with 11 bases separating them. Per germline, CDR1 LNHNV and CDR2 YYDKDF (reference sequence). CDR3 in DNA: TGTGCCACCAGCAGACCCGCACACAGCTCCTACAATGAGCAGTTCTTC. This gives the protein CATSRPAHSSYNEQFF.

The V and J genes are TRBV20-1 and TRBJ2-2, with 10 bases identical to TRBD2. This CDR3 is built from 16 residues. Looked up from germline, CDR1 is DFQATT and CDR2 is SNEGSKA (reference sequence). The V gene end was trimmed by 1 base and the J gene end by 6 bases; junction bases not matched to a gene: 8. CDR3 region: CSARGASGRAPGELFF. CDR3 nucleotides: TGCAGTGCTAGAGGGGCCAGCGGGAGGGCCCCCGGGGAGCTGTTTTTT.

Many counts were recorded for this clonotype. The J gene is TRBJ2-1, the V gene TRBV4-2; D unclear. Germline CDR1 and CDR2: LGHNA and YNFKEQ. Trimming removed 0 bases at V and 8 bases at J, with 23 bases between. The CDR3 is 18 amino acids. CDR3 in DNA: TGTGCCAGCAGCCAAGATCTTGGTTCCTGGGGTTGGTTGGATGAGCAGTTCTTC. Its protein product is CASSQDLGSWGWLDEQFF.

The J gene is TRBJ2-7, the V gene TRBV5-6; 11 nucleotides line up with TRBD2. Germline values: CDR1 SGHDT, CDR2 YYEEEE. This CDR3 contains 15 residues. V lost 3 bases to trimming and J lost 3 bases; unmatched junction nucleotides: 5. This CDR3 reads CASSYGTSGIYEQYF. The CDR3 DNA sequence: TGTGCCAGCAGCTACGGGACTAGCGGAATCTACGAGCAGTACTTC.

The chain uses TRBV20-1 and TRBJ2-3; TRBD2 might be the D (6 bases). Per germline, CDR1 DFQATT and CDR2 SNEGSKA (reference sequence). Trimming left V 1 base short and J 2 bases short, with 16 bases between. The CDR3 sequence is 16 residues long. CDR3 amino acids: CSARALGRYFTDTQYF. The CDR3 nucleotides read TGCAGTGCTAGAGCCCTGGGGAGGTACTTCACAGATACGCAGTATTTT.

The CDR3, as DNA: TGCAGTGCGATGGCTAACACCGGGGAGCTGTTTTTT. Protein sequence: CSAMANTGELFF. This chain connects TRBV20-1 to TRBJ2-2; D unclear. The CDR3 runs to 12 residues. V was cut by 6 bases and J by 2 bases, with 7 bases left in between. CDR1 is DFQATT and CDR2 is SNEGSKA in the germline V gene (reference sequence).

Regarding this clonotype: Just one base apart from a much larger clone, this may be a read error. The rearrangement joins TRBV2 to TRBJ2-2; 9 bases agree with TRBD2. This CDR3 has 16 residues. Germline CDR1 reads SNHLY; CDR2 reads FYNNEI. Trimming at V came to 5 bases and at J to 8 bases, leaving 12 bases not matched to a gene. CDR3 coding DNA: TGTGCCAGCAGTACCCTGGTGGGTAGCGGGAGTGGGGAGCTGTTTTTT. Translating it yields CASSTLVGSGSGELFF.

This clonotype was observed once. The chain couples TRBV6-2 or TRBV6-3 to TRBJ1-2; tentative D call: TRBD1 (5 bases). V dropped 4 bases and J dropped 1 base, with 16 bases sitting between them. In germline, CDR1 is MNHEY, CDR2 SVGEGT. The CDR3 has 16 amino acids. The CDR3 reads CASSLDGDSLNYGYTF. The CDR3, as DNA: TGTGCCAGCAGTTTGGACGGAGACAGCCTTAACTATGGCTACACCTTC.

The V call is TRBV5-1, the J call TRBJ2-5; D possibly matches TRBD1 or TRBD2 (6 bases each). The V end lost 2 bases, the J end lost 0 bases, and 14 bases lay between the germline ends. The CDR3 covers 16 residues. The germline gives CDR1 SGHRS, CDR2 YFSETQ. CDR3: CASSFRGLVYQETQYF. In nucleotides, the CDR3 is TGCGCCAGCAGCTTCAGGGGACTGGTGTACCAAGAGACCCAGTACTTC.

There are many counts of this clonotype. The chain joins TRBV5-1 to TRBJ1-2, with D perhaps TRBD1 (5 bases). CDR1 SGHRS and CDR2 YFSETQ come from the germline V gene. This CDR3 region has 15 residues. V was clipped by 7 bases and J by 2 bases, with 18 bases between them. Here the CDR3 reads CASRPPGTLNYGYTF. CDR3 in DNA: TGCGCCAGCCGCCCCCCCGGGACTTTGAACTATGGCTACACCTTC.

This chain joins TRBV11-2 and TRBJ2-3; 13 nucleotides match TRBD2. Germline lookup yields CDR1 SGHAT and CDR2 FQNNGV. The CDR3 runs to 16 residues. V shed 5 bases, J shed 2 bases, and the junction held 4 bases outside the gene matches. CDR3 nucleotides: TGTGCCAGCAGCATGGGACTAGCGGGGTTCACAGATACGCAGTATTTT. Residues: CASSMGLAGFTDTQYF.

The V gene is TRBV10-3, the J gene TRBJ1-3, with D unresolved. Trimming cost V 4 bases and J 0 bases, with 10 bases left between them. The CDR3 runs to 15 residues. Germline assignment: CDR1 ENHRY and CDR2 SYGVKD. The CDR3 region is CAISVGASSGNTIYF. CDR3 in DNA: TGTGCCATCAGTGTAGGCGCAAGCTCTGGAAACACCATATATTTT.

This clonotype was counted only a few times. This chain links TRBV9 with TRBJ2-2; TRBD2 matches at 11 bases. CDR3 length: 16 amino acids. V lost 2 bases to trimming and J lost 4 bases; unmatched junction nucleotides: 4. The germline V gene encodes CDR1 SGDLS and CDR2 YYNGEE. The CDR3 region has the DNA TGTGCCAGCAGCGTTCAACTAGCGGGAGTCACCGGGGAGCTGTTTTTT. It codes for CASSVQLAGVTGELFF. Using reference TRBV9 and TRBJ2-2 for the parts outside the CDR3, the full variable domain is DSGVTQTPKHLITATGQRVTLRCSPRSGDLSVYWYQQSLDQGLQFLIQYYNGEERAKGNILERFSAQQFPDLHSELNLSSLELGDSALYFCASSVQLAGVTGELFFGEGSRLTVL.

The genes are TRBV20-1 and TRBJ2-5; D possibly uses TRBD1 or TRBD2 (6 bases each). Germline CDR1 and CDR2: DFQATT and SNEGSKA (reference sequence). The CDR3 consists of 13 residues. Trimming removed 7 bases at V and 5 bases at J, with 17 bases between. The CDR3 sequence: CSGLGGNGETQYF. The CDR3 DNA sequence: TGCAGTGGCCTAGGGGGGAACGGGGAGACCCAGTACTTC.

As DNA, the CDR3 is TGCAGTGCGCAAATTTCGGGACTTTCAAACTATGGCTACACCTTC. Amino acids: CSAQISGLSNYGYTF. The rearrangement links TRBV20-1 to TRBJ1-2; possible D gene TRBD1, 5 bases. The germline V gene has CDR1 DFQATT and CDR2 SNEGSKA (reference sequence). V lost 6 bases and J lost 2, with 19 bases in between. The CDR3 loop spans 15 amino acids.

The CDR3 sequence: CASSFWGRETQYF. As DNA, the CDR3 is TGTGCCAGCAGTTTTTGGGGGAGGGAGACCCAGTACTTC. The J gene is TRBJ2-5, the V gene TRBV27, with D perhaps matching TRBD2 (6 bases). Germline lookup yields CDR1 MNHEY and CDR2 SMNVEV (reference sequence). The CDR3 is 13 amino acids. V was trimmed by 3 bases and J by 5 bases, leaving 10 bases between them.

This clonotype was counted only a few times. The chain carries TRBV5-1 and TRBJ1-6, with D hard to call. The CDR3 has 15 residues. CDR1 is SGHRS and CDR2 is YFSETQ in the germline V gene. Trimming took off 0 bases at V and 2 bases at J, with 6 bases between the two ends. CDR3 coding DNA: TGCGCCAGCAGCTTGGATCCGGCCTATAATTCACCCCTCCACTTT. Protein product: CASSLDPAYNSPLHF.